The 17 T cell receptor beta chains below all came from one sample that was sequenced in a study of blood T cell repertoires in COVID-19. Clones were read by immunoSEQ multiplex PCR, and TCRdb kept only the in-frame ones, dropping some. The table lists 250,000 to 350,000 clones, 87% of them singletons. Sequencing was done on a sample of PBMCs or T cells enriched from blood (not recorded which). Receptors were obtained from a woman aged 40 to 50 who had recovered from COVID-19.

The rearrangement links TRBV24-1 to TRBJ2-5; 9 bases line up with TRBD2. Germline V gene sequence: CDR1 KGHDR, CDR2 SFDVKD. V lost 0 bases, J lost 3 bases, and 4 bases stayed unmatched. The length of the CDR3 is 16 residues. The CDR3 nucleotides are TGTGCCACCAGTGATTTGAGAAGACTAGCGGAAGAGACCCAGTACTTC. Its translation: CATSDLRRLAEETQYF.

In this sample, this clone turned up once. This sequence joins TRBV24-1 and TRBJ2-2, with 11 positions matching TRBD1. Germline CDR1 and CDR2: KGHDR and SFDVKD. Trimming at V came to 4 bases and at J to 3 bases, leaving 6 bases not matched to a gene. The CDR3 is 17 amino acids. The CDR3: CATSDPGQGAHTGELFF. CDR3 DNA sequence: TGTGCCACCAGTGACCCCGGACAGGGGGCCCACACCGGGGAGCTGTTTTTT.

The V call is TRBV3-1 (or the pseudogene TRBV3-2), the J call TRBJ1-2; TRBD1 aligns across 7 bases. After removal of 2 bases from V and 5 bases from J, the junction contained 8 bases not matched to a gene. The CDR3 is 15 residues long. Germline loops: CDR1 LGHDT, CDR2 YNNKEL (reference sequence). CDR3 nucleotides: TGTGCCAGCAGCCAAATGTGGGACAGCGTTTATGGCTACACCTTC. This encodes CASSQMWDSVYGYTF.

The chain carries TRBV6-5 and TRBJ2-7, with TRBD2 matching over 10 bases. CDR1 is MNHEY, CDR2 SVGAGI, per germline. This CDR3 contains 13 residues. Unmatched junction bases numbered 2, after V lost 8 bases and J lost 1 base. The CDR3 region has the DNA TGTGCCAGCTGTAGCGGGAGGTCCTACGAGCAGTACTTC. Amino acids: CASCSGRSYEQYF.

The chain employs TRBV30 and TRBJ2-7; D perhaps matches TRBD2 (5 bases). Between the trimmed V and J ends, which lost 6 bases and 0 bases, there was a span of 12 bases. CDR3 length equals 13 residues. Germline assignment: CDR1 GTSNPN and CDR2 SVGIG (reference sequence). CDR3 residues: CACTRFSSYEQYF. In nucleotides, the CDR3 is TGTGCCTGTACTAGGTTCTCCTCCTACGAGCAGTACTTC.

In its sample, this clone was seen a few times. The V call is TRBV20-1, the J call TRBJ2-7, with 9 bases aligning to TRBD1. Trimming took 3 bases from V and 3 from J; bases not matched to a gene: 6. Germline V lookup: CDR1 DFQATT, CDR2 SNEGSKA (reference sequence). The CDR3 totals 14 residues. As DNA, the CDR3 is TGCAGTGCTAGTGAGACGACAGGGGGCTACGAGCAGTACTTC. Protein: CSASETTGGYEQYF.

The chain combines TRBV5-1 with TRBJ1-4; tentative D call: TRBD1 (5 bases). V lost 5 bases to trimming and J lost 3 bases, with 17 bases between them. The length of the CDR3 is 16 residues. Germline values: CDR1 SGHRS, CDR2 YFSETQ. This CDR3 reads CASRNGSGTANEKLFF. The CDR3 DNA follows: TGCGCCAGCAGAAACGGAAGCGGGACGGCTAATGAAAAACTGTTTTTT. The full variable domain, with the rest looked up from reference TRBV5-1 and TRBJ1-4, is KAGVTQTPRYLIKTRGQQVTLSCSPISGHRSVSWYQQTPGQGLQFLFEYFSETQRNKGNFPGRFSGRQFSNSRSEMNVSTLELGDSALYLCASRNGSGTANEKLFFGSGTQLSVL.

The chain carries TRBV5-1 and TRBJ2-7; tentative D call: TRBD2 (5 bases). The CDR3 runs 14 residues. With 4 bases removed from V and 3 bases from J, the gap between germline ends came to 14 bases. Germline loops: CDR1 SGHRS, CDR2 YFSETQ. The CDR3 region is CASSPPQAGYEQYF. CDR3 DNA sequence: TGCGCCAGCAGCCCGCCTCAGGCGGGCTACGAGCAGTACTTC. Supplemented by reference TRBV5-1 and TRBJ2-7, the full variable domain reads KAGVTQTPRYLIKTRGQQVTLSCSPISGHRSVSWYQQTPGQGLQFLFEYFSETQRNKGNFPGRFSGRQFSNSRSEMNVSTLELGDSALYLCASSPPQAGYEQYFGPGTRLTVT.

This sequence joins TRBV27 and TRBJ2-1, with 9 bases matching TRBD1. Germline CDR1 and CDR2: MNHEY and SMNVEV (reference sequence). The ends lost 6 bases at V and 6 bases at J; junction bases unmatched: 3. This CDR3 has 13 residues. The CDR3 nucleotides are TGTGCCAGCAGACCGACAGGGGGCAATGAGCAGTTCTTC. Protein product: CASRPTGGNEQFF.

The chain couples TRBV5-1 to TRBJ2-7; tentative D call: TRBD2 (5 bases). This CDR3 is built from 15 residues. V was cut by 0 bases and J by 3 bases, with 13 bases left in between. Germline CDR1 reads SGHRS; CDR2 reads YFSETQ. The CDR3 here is CASSLGGGQSYEQYF. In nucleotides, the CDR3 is TGCGCCAGCAGCTTGGGCGGCGGGCAGAGCTACGAGCAGTACTTC.

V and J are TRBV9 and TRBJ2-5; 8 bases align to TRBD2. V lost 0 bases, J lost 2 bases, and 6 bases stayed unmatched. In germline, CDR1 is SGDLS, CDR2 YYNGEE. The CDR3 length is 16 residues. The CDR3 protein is CASSVGRSGGQETQYF. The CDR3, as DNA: TGTGCCAGCAGCGTAGGGAGAAGCGGGGGACAAGAGACCCAGTACTTC.

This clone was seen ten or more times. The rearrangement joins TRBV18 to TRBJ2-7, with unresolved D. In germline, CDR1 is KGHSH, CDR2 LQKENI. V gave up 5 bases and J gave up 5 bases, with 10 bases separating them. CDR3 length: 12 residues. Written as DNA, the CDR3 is TGTGCCAGCTCAGCAGGCCAGCACGAGCAGTACTTC. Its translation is CASSAGQHEQYF. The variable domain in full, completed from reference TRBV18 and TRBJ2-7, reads NAGVMQNPRHLVRRRGQEARLRCSPMKGHSHVYWYRQLPEEGLKFMVYLQKENIIDESGMPKERFSAEFPKEGPSILRIQQVVRGDSAAYFCASSAGQHEQYFGPGTRLTVT.

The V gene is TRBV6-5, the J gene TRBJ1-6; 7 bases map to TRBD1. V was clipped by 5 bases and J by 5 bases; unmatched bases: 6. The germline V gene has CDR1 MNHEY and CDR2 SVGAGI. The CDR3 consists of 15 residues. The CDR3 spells CASSMTGPDNSPLHF. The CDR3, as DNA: TGTGCCAGCAGTATGACAGGGCCGGATAATTCACCCCTCCACTTT.

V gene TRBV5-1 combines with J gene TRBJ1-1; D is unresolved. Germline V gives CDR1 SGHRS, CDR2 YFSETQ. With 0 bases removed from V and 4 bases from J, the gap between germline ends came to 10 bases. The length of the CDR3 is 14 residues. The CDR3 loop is CASSLVAGSTEAFF. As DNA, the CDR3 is TGCGCCAGCAGCTTGGTGGCGGGTTCCACTGAAGCTTTCTTT.

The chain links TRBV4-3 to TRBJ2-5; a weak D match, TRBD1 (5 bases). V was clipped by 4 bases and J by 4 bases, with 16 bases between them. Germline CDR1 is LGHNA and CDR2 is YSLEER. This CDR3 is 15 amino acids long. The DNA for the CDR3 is TGCGCCAGCAGCCGGACACCGTCAATCGGAGAGACCCAGTACTTC. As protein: CASSRTPSIGETQYF.

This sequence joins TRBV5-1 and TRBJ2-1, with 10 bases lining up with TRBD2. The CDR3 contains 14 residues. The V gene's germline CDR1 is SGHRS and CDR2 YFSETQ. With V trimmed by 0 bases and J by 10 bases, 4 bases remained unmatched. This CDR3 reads CASSLGGSGREQFF. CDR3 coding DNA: TGCGCCAGCAGCTTGGGGGGTAGCGGGAGGGAGCAGTTCTTC.

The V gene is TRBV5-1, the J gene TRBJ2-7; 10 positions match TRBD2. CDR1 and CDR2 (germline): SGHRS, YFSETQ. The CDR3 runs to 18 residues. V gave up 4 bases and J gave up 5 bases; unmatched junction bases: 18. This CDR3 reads CASSVGASSGSVAHEQYF. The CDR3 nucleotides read TGCGCCAGCAGCGTTGGGGCGTCTAGCGGGAGCGTGGCCCACGAGCAGTACTTC.